These T cell receptor beta chains were read from a single sample in a study of blood T cell repertoires in COVID-19. This table comes from immunoSEQ multiplex PCR, and its TCRdb copy is limited to in-frame clones, with some not included. The table has 250,000 to 350,000 clones, approximately 91% seen once. Sequenced input: PBMCs or T cells enriched from blood (not recorded which). The receptors were gathered from a woman aged 25-40 years who had recovered from COVID-19. CDR3s include the opening cysteine and the closing phenylalanine or tryptophan. D genes are given only for firm matches. Rows give clone size only sometimes, using once, few, many, or a class for an expanded clone.

d_gene: -
abundance: -
v_gene: TRBV24-1
j_gene: TRBJ1-2
CDR3aa: CATSDLEGYGYTF
CDR3nt: TGTGCCACCAGTGATTTGGAGGGATATGGCTACACCTTC

d_gene: TRBD1
abundance: -
v_gene: TRBV9
j_gene: TRBJ1-4
CDR3aa: CASSPHTGGYTTNEKLFF
CDR3nt: TGTGCCAGCAGCCCCCATACAGGGGGCTATACAACTAATGAAAAACTGTTTTTT

d_gene: TRBD1
abundance: -
v_gene: TRBV7-9
j_gene: TRBJ2-4
CDR3aa: CAIKGALADIQYF
CDR3nt: TGTGCCATAAAGGGGGCTCTGGCGGACATTCAGTACTTC

d_gene: -
abundance: -
v_gene: TRBV6-5
j_gene: TRBJ2-7
CDR3aa: CATSFLREQYF
CDR3nt: TGTGCCACCTCCTTTCTCCGCGAGCAGTACTTC

d_gene: -
abundance: -
v_gene: TRBV19
j_gene: TRBJ1-2
CDR3aa: CASTSRRTDYGYTF
CDR3nt: TGTGCCAGTACCTCAAGGCGGACAGACTATGGCTACACCTTC

d_gene: TRBD1
abundance: -
v_gene: TRBV15
j_gene: TRBJ1-5
CDR3aa: CATSRHLTRDRGRREINQPQHF
CDR3nt: TGTGCCACCAGCAGACATTTGACTAGGGACAGGGGGCGAAGGGAGATCAATCAGCCCCAGCATTTT

d_gene: -
abundance: -
v_gene: TRBV7-8
j_gene: TRBJ2-2
CDR3aa: CASSLRHPNTGELFF
CDR3nt: TGTGCCAGCAGCTTAAGACACCCGAACACCGGGGAGCTGTTTTTT

d_gene: -
abundance: -
v_gene: TRBV25-1
j_gene: TRBJ2-1
CDR3aa: CASSGDYNEQFF
CDR3nt: TGTGCCAGCAGTGGAGACTACAATGAGCAGTTCTTC

d_gene: TRBD1
abundance: -
v_gene: TRBV3-1/TRBV3-2
j_gene: TRBJ1-1
CDR3aa: CASSQDRGRAFF
CDR3nt: TGTGCCAGCAGCCAGGACAGGGGGCGGGCTTTCTTT

d_gene: -
abundance: -
v_gene: TRBV2
j_gene: TRBJ2-3
CDR3aa: CASSELAQDTQYF
CDR3nt: TGTGCCAGCAGTGAACTAGCACAGGATACGCAGTATTTT

d_gene: TRBD1
abundance: -
v_gene: TRBV7-2
j_gene: TRBJ2-1
CDR3aa: CASSLEGDSSSREFF
CDR3nt: TGTGCCAGCAGCTTAGAGGGGGACAGTAGTTCCAGGGAGTTCTTC

d_gene: -
abundance: -
v_gene: TRBV6-2/TRBV6-3
j_gene: TRBJ1-2
CDR3aa: CASSLTGNYGYTF
CDR3nt: TGTGCCAGCAGTCTAACAGGGAACTATGGCTACACCTTC

d_gene: -
abundance: -
v_gene: TRBV7-2
j_gene: TRBJ1-5
CDR3aa: CASSVRRNQPQHF
CDR3nt: TGTGCCAGCAGCGTGAGGAGGAACCAGCCCCAGCATTTT

d_gene: -
abundance: -
v_gene: TRBV10-2
j_gene: TRBJ2-2
CDR3aa: CASSQGGELFF
CDR3nt: TGCGCCAGCTCACAGGGTGGGGAGCTGTTTTTT

d_gene: -
abundance: -
v_gene: TRBV2
j_gene: TRBJ2-7
CDR3aa: CASSPNVYEQYF
CDR3nt: TGTGCCAGCAGTCCTAACGTCTACGAGCAGTACTTC

d_gene: TRBD1
abundance: -
v_gene: TRBV7-2
j_gene: TRBJ1-2
CDR3aa: CASSSRDRGYTF
CDR3nt: TGTGCCAGCAGCTCGCGGGACAGAGGCTACACCTTC

d_gene: -
abundance: -
v_gene: TRBV10-3
j_gene: TRBJ2-5
CDR3aa: CAISESESSVQETQYF
CDR3nt: TGTGCCATCAGTGAGTCGGAGTCTAGCGTTCAAGAGACCCAGTACTTC

d_gene: TRBD2
abundance: -
v_gene: TRBV28
j_gene: TRBJ2-5
CDR3aa: CASSFGLAGLQETQYF
CDR3nt: TGTGCCAGCAGTTTCGGGCTAGCGGGCCTCCAAGAGACCCAGTACTTC

d_gene: TRBD1
abundance: -
v_gene: TRBV30
j_gene: TRBJ2-1
CDR3aa: CAWSVPGQGAMIEQFF
CDR3nt: TGTGCCTGGAGTGTACCGGGACAGGGGGCTATGATCGAGCAGTTCTTC

d_gene: -
abundance: -
v_gene: TRBV9
j_gene: TRBJ1-3
CDR3aa: CASSVGGVGRDTIYF
CDR3nt: TGTGCCAGCAGCGTAGGAGGTGTAGGGAGGGACACCATATATTTT

d_gene: TRBD2
abundance: -
v_gene: TRBV7-6
j_gene: TRBJ2-2
CDR3aa: CASSLVYSGSAGELFF
CDR3nt: TGTGCCAGCAGCTTAGTATATAGCGGGAGCGCCGGGGAGCTGTTTTTT

d_gene: TRBD1
abundance: few
v_gene: TRBV7-6
j_gene: TRBJ1-6
CDR3aa: CASSLVPTGPNSPLHF
CDR3nt: TGTGCCAGCAGCTTAGTCCCGACAGGGCCTAATTCACCCCTCCACTTT

d_gene: TRBD1
abundance: -
v_gene: TRBV6-1
j_gene: TRBJ1-3
CDR3aa: CASRIGQGSGNTIYF
CDR3nt: TGTGCCAGCAGAATCGGACAGGGATCTGGAAACACCATATATTTT

d_gene: -
abundance: -
v_gene: TRBV12-3/TRBV12-4
j_gene: TRBJ1-5
CDR3aa: CATSFDQPQHF
CDR3nt: TGTGCCACCAGCTTCGATCAGCCCCAGCATTTT

d_gene: -
abundance: -
v_gene: TRBV27
j_gene: TRBJ2-7
CDR3aa: CASSPIAVSYEQYF
CDR3nt: TGTGCCAGCAGCCCGATAGCGGTCTCCTACGAGCAGTACTTC

d_gene: -
abundance: -
v_gene: TRBV2
j_gene: TRBJ2-1
CDR3aa: CASRVTGTLGRQFF
CDR3nt: TGTGCCAGCAGGGTGACAGGTACGCTCGGGCGGCAGTTCTTC

d_gene: TRBD1
abundance: -
v_gene: TRBV25-1
j_gene: TRBJ1-2
CDR3aa: CASSQGTGLSGYTF
CDR3nt: TGTGCCAGCAGCCAAGGGACAGGGTTGAGTGGCTACACCTTC

d_gene: -
abundance: -
v_gene: TRBV29-1
j_gene: TRBJ1-2
CDR3aa: CSVGAGYGYTF
CDR3nt: TGCAGCGTTGGGGCAGGGTATGGCTACACCTTC

d_gene: -
abundance: -
v_gene: TRBV5-1
j_gene: TRBJ1-2
CDR3aa: CASSGLGAEDYGYTF
CDR3nt: TGCGCCAGCAGCGGACTGGGGGCTGAGGACTATGGCTACACCTTC

d_gene: -
abundance: -
v_gene: TRBV7-6
j_gene: TRBJ2-7
CDR3aa: CASSPPCEQYF
CDR3nt: TGTGCCAGCAGCCCCCCCTGTGAGCAGTACTTC

d_gene: -
abundance: -
v_gene: TRBV5-1
j_gene: TRBJ2-6
CDR3aa: CASSLGGLGANVLTF
CDR3nt: TGCGCCAGCAGCTTGGGGGGCCTTGGGGCCAACGTCCTGACTTTC

d_gene: TRBD1
abundance: -
v_gene: TRBV18
j_gene: TRBJ1-2
CDR3aa: CASSPRTGDGYTF
CDR3nt: TGTGCCAGCTCACCTCGGACAGGGGACGGCTACACCTTC

d_gene: -
abundance: -
v_gene: TRBV30
j_gene: TRBJ1-5
CDR3aa: CAWSVQGGQPQHF
CDR3nt: TGTGCCTGGAGTGTCCAGGGTGGGCAGCCCCAGCATTTT

d_gene: TRBD1
abundance: -
v_gene: TRBV20-1
j_gene: TRBJ1-6
CDR3aa: CSAGQGSPLHF
CDR3nt: TGCAGTGCTGGACAGGGTTCACCCCTCCACTTT

d_gene: -
abundance: once
v_gene: TRBV9
j_gene: TRBJ1-4
CDR3aa: CASTRGRGPGEKLFF
CDR3nt: TGTGCCAGCACCAGGGGCAGGGGCCCTGGGGAAAAACTGTTTTTT

d_gene: -
abundance: -
v_gene: TRBV27
j_gene: TRBJ2-5
CDR3aa: CASRPTSAGQETQYF
CDR3nt: TGTGCCAGCAGACCGACCTCCGCGGGTCAAGAGACCCAGTACTTC

d_gene: -
abundance: -
v_gene: TRBV30
j_gene: TRBJ1-2
CDR3aa: CAWNGGVYGYTF
CDR3nt: TGTGCCTGGAATGGGGGGGTCTATGGCTACACCTTC

d_gene: -
abundance: -
v_gene: TRBV5-1
j_gene: TRBJ1-1
CDR3aa: CASSLASTTANTEAFF
CDR3nt: TGCGCCAGCAGCTTGGCCTCTACTACTGCCAACACTGAAGCTTTCTTT

d_gene: TRBD1
abundance: -
v_gene: TRBV5-4
j_gene: TRBJ2-7
CDR3aa: CASSSRQGTLYEQYF
CDR3nt: TGTGCCAGCAGCTCCAGACAGGGGACGCTCTACGAGCAGTACTTC

d_gene: TRBD1
abundance: -
v_gene: TRBV28
j_gene: TRBJ1-2
CDR3aa: CASSATDRGRSNYGYTF
CDR3nt: TGTGCCAGCAGCGCCACGGACAGGGGGCGGTCGAACTATGGCTACACCTTC

d_gene: TRBD1
abundance: -
v_gene: TRBV7-9
j_gene: TRBJ1-4
CDR3aa: CASSPGTGGYEKLFF
CDR3nt: TGTGCCAGCAGCCCAGGGACAGGGGGATATGAAAAACTGTTTTTT

d_gene: TRBD2
abundance: -
v_gene: TRBV4-1
j_gene: TRBJ2-5
CDR3aa: CASSLGSGGAETQYF
CDR3nt: TGCGCCAGCAGCCTTGGTAGCGGGGGGGCAGAGACCCAGTACTTC

d_gene: -
abundance: -
v_gene: TRBV27
j_gene: TRBJ2-1
CDR3aa: CASSLLQGNEQFF
CDR3nt: TGTGCCAGCAGTCTACTACAGGGCAATGAGCAGTTCTTC

d_gene: TRBD1
abundance: -
v_gene: TRBV2
j_gene: TRBJ1-2
CDR3aa: CASSLRQGAGYGYTF
CDR3nt: TGTGCCAGCAGCCTTCGACAGGGGGCTGGATATGGCTACACCTTC

d_gene: -
abundance: -
v_gene: TRBV7-9
j_gene: TRBJ1-1
CDR3aa: CASSLSQGHTEAFF
CDR3nt: TGTGCCAGCAGCTTAAGTCAGGGGCACACTGAAGCTTTCTTT

d_gene: -
abundance: -
v_gene: TRBV20-1
j_gene: TRBJ1-1
CDR3aa: CSASIDRPMNTEAFF
CDR3nt: TGCAGTGCTAGTATAGACAGGCCGATGAACACTGAAGCTTTCTTT

d_gene: -
abundance: -
v_gene: TRBV6-5
j_gene: TRBJ1-5
CDR3aa: CASRITQGNQPQHF
CDR3nt: TGTGCCAGCAGGATAACTCAGGGCAATCAGCCCCAGCATTTT

d_gene: TRBD1
abundance: -
v_gene: TRBV5-1
j_gene: TRBJ2-2
CDR3aa: CASSSRGLDTGELFF
CDR3nt: TGCGCCAGCAGCTCCAGGGGGCTGGACACCGGGGAGCTGTTTTTT

d_gene: -
abundance: -
v_gene: TRBV20-1
j_gene: TRBJ1-2
CDR3aa: CSASTGPYGDGYTF
CDR3nt: TGCAGTGCTAGTACCGGGCCCTACGGGGATGGCTACACCTTC

d_gene: TRBD1
abundance: -
v_gene: TRBV30
j_gene: TRBJ1-2
CDR3aa: CAWRIPGTGRIGYTF
CDR3nt: TGTGCCTGGAGAATCCCAGGGACAGGGAGAATTGGCTACACCTTC

d_gene: TRBD2
abundance: -
v_gene: TRBV15
j_gene: TRBJ2-7
CDR3aa: CATSAHRAGGSYEQYF
CDR3nt: TGTGCCACCAGCGCCCATAGGGCGGGAGGGTCCTACGAGCAGTACTTC

d_gene: -
abundance: -
v_gene: TRBV10-3
j_gene: TRBJ1-3
CDR3aa: CAISEGPGSGNTIYF
CDR3nt: TGTGCCATCAGTGAGGGCCCGGGGTCTGGAAACACCATATATTTT

d_gene: -
abundance: -
v_gene: TRBV27
j_gene: TRBJ1-2
CDR3aa: CASKETTGNGYTF
CDR3nt: TGTGCCAGCAAAGAGACAACCGGAAATGGCTACACCTTC

d_gene: TRBD1
abundance: -
v_gene: TRBV28
j_gene: TRBJ1-2
CDR3aa: CASSFSGQGRLSYGYTF
CDR3nt: TGTGCCAGCAGTTTCTCCGGACAGGGGCGTCTTAGCTATGGCTACACCTTC

d_gene: -
abundance: -
v_gene: TRBV9
j_gene: TRBJ2-7
CDR3aa: CASSVGSGSSYEQYF
CDR3nt: TGTGCCAGCAGCGTAGGAAGCGGCAGCTCCTACGAGCAGTACTTC

d_gene: TRBD1
abundance: -
v_gene: TRBV5-4
j_gene: TRBJ1-2
CDR3aa: CASSPTGNYGYTF
CDR3nt: TGTGCCAGCAGCCCGACAGGGAACTATGGCTACACCTTC

d_gene: TRBD1
abundance: -
v_gene: TRBV6-2/TRBV6-3
j_gene: TRBJ2-5
CDR3aa: CASSSPTGAQETQYF
CDR3nt: TGTGCCAGCAGTAGTCCCACAGGGGCCCAAGAGACCCAGTACTTC

d_gene: -
abundance: -
v_gene: TRBV5-6
j_gene: TRBJ1-1
CDR3aa: CASSWSGNSNTEAFF
CDR3nt: TGTGCCAGCAGCTGGTCCGGGAATTCGAACACTGAAGCTTTCTTT